These 30 T cell receptor beta chains originate from one sample sequenced in a study of read filtering for tumor transcriptome and immune sequencing. The library was built from approximately 400 ng RNA with molecular barcoded adaptors for alpha/delta and beta/gamma chains. From the reads, TCRdb called clonotypes with MiXCR, one entry per CDR3 protein. The table has fewer than 90,000 distinct CDR3 sequences, around an eighth seen once. The sequenced material came from a population of CD138-negative cells sorted from bone marrow. The receptors originated from a donor at least 40 years old with multiple myeloma.

This clonotype was detected many times. This chain connects TRBV7-8 to TRBJ2-5; D gene unclear. Germline CDR1 SGHVS, CDR2 FQNEAQ. Trimming removed 4 bases at V and 2 bases at J, with 11 bases between. This CDR3 is 14 amino acids long. The CDR3 reads CASSYSRVQETQYF. The CDR3 bases are TGTGCCAGCAGCTATAGCCGGGTACAAGAGACCCAGTACTTC.

At least ten counts were recorded for this clonotype. The V call is TRBV7-9, the J call TRBJ1-3; D unclear. CDR1 is SEHNR and CDR2 is FQNEAQ in the germline V gene (reference sequence). V dropped 5 bases and J dropped 3 bases, with 2 bases sitting between them. This CDR3 has 11 amino acids. The CDR3 here is CASSVGNTIYF. In DNA form, the CDR3 reads TGTGCCAGCAGCGTTGGAAACACCATATATTTT.

This clonotype was recorded at least ten times. The chain links TRBV24-1 to TRBJ2-1; 9 positions match TRBD2. Germline V CDR1 and CDR2: KGHDR, SFDVKD. The CDR3 covers 15 residues. Trimming removed 0 bases from V and 4 bases from J; junction bases left unmatched: 0. The CDR3 sequence: CATSDLTSGYNEQFF. The CDR3 nucleotides are TGTGCCACCAGTGATTTGACTAGCGGGTACAATGAGCAGTTCTTC.

Remarks on this clonotype: This sequence is one base from a far larger clone and is likely a read error. The chain employs TRBV7-2 and TRBJ2-1; D is possibly TRBD2 (6 bases). V lost 6 bases and J 2 bases, leaving 17 bases between the germline ends. This CDR3 is 16 amino acids long. The germline V gene has CDR1 SGHTA and CDR2 FQGNSA. The CDR3 nucleotides read TGTGCCAGCAGATATAGGTCGGGGGAAGCCTACAATGAGCAGTTCTTC. This translates into CASRYRSGEAYNEQFF. Based on the CDR3 plus reference TRBV7-2 and TRBJ2-1, the full variable domain is GAGVSQSPSNKVTEKGKDVELRCDPISGHTALYWYRQSLGQGLEFLIYFQGNSAPDKSGLPSDRFSAERTGGSVSTLTIQRTQQEDSAVYLCASRYRSGEAYNEQFFGPGTRLTVL.

Turning to this clonotype: At one boundary the junction diverges from the germline segment, which might be a read error. V and J are TRBV11-2 and TRBJ2-1, with 9 bases that match TRBD1. CDR3 length: 15 residues. The germline V gene has CDR1 SGHAT and CDR2 FQNNGV. CDR3 sequence: CASSDYRGPDKEQFF. CDR3 nucleotide sequence: TGTGCCAGCAGCGATTACAGGGGGCCGGACAAGGAGCAGTTCTTC. The whole variable domain, filled in from reference TRBV11-2 and TRBJ2-1, reads EAGVAQSPRYKIIEKRQSVAFWCNPISGHATLYWYQQILGQGPKLLIQFQNNGVVDDSQLPKDRFSAERLKGVDSTLKIQPAKLEDSAVYLCASSDYRGPDKEQFFGPGTRLTVL.

This clonotype was detected many times. This sequence joins TRBV6-2 or TRBV6-3 and TRBJ2-5; TRBD2 matches 12 bases. Germline lookup yields CDR1 MNHEY and CDR2 SVGEGT. The V and J ends lost 3 bases and 1 base, in that order; junction bases with no gene match: 15. The CDR3 spans 20 residues. CDR3: CASSYPSQRRTSGVQETQYF. In DNA, the CDR3 is TGTGCCAGCAGTTATCCATCCCAGAGGAGGACTAGCGGGGTCCAAGAGACCCAGTACTTC.

In this sample, this clonotype turned up many times. The gene calls are TRBV28 and TRBJ2-5, with D perhaps TRBD2 (5 bases). The CDR3 totals 14 residues. Germline V gene sequence: CDR1 MDHEN, CDR2 SYDVKM. V was shortened by 6 bases and J by 5 bases, with 16 bases between the two germline ends. CDR3: CASRLNGGGETQYF. DNA of the CDR3: TGTGCCAGCAGACTCAACGGAGGTGGGGAGACCCAGTACTTC.

This clonotype appeared a few times. A much more abundant neighbour one base away suggests this may be a read error. This chain uses TRBV6-5 with TRBJ2-1; weak D call: TRBD2 (6 bases). The CDR3 totals 15 residues. Trimming pared 8 bases from V and 0 bases from J, leaving 14 bases between. From germline, CDR1 is MNHEY and CDR2 SVGAGI. In DNA form, the CDR3 reads TGTGCCAGCGCCGGGAGCGGGTACTCCTACAATGAGCAGTTCTTC. As protein: CASAGSGYSYNEQFF.

CDR3 in DNA: TGCGCCAGCAGCATGATGACACCGGGACAGGGGATCGGTGAGCAGTACTTC. This codes for CASSMMTPGQGIGEQYF. This chain connects TRBV5-1 to TRBJ2-7; 10 bases agree with TRBD1. With 4 bases clipped from V and 7 bases from J, the junction kept 17 bases outside the gene matches. CDR1 is SGHRS and CDR2 is YFSETQ in the germline V gene. This CDR3 spans 17 amino acids.

The rearrangement links TRBV7-9 to TRBJ2-2, with D uncertain. The ends were cut back, 3 bases at V and 5 bases at J, with 10 bases in the middle. The V gene's germline CDR1 is SEHNR and CDR2 FQNEAQ (reference sequence). The CDR3 extends over 14 amino acids. CDR3 residues: CASSFESLTGELFF. The CDR3 DNA follows: TGTGCCAGCAGCTTCGAGAGTTTGACCGGGGAGCTGTTTTTT.

The count of this clonotype is one. A much larger clone differs from this one at a single base, so this may be a read error. The rearrangement joins TRBV11-2 to TRBJ2-5; D not resolved. The CDR3 is made up of 13 amino acids. Trimming took off 2 bases at V and 4 bases at J, with 8 bases between the two ends. Per the germline V gene, CDR1 is SGHAT and CDR2 is FQNNGV. DNA of the CDR3: TGTGCCAGCAGCTTAAAACTCAGAGAGACCCAGTACTTC. It specifies CASSLKLRETQYF.

This clonotype was seen at least ten times. V usage is TRBV29-1 and J usage is TRBJ1-5; tentatively, D is TRBD1 (6 bases). This CDR3 is built from 15 residues. Trimming stripped 6 bases from V and 6 bases from J, with 21 bases between. CDR1 SQVTM and CDR2 ANQGSEA come from the germline V gene. The CDR3 nucleotides read TGCAGCGTCCAGATTTTCGGGGGGGCTGGTCAGCCCCAGCATTTT. This gives the protein CSVQIFGGAGQPQHF.

There are many counts of this clonotype. CDR3 amino acids: CASSLVPGGTTEAFF. The CDR3 DNA follows: TGTGCCAGCAGCTTAGTCCCAGGGGGCACCACTGAAGCTTTCTTT. The chain employs TRBV11-1 and TRBJ1-1, with 8 bases identical to TRBD1. CDR3 size: 15 residues. J was trimmed by 4 bases and V by 1 base; bases with no gene match: 5. Germline CDR1 reads SGHAT; CDR2 reads FQDESV (reference sequence).

At least ten counts were recorded for this clonotype. The V call is TRBV10-3, the J call TRBJ2-1; the match to TRBD2 covers 7 bases. The germline V gene has CDR1 ENHRY and CDR2 SYGVKD. V gave up 10 bases and J gave up 6 bases; unmatched junction bases: 3. The CDR3 runs 11 residues. This chain's CDR3 is CATGRGNEQFF. The CDR3 region has the DNA TGTGCCACTGGGAGGGGCAATGAGCAGTTCTTC.

The table lists this clonotype with a few counts. J is TRBJ2-1 and V is TRBV18; no clear D. The V and J ends lost 2 bases and 12 bases respectively, with 11 bases between them. This CDR3 has 12 amino acids. From germline, CDR1 is KGHSH and CDR2 LQKENI. The CDR3 here is CASSPRQTGQFF. CDR3 in DNA: TGTGCCAGCTCACCAAGGCAGACTGGGCAGTTCTTC.

About this clonotype itself: Since a much larger clone is just one base distant, this may be a read error. The chain has TRBV20-1 and TRBJ1-6; 7 nucleotides line up with TRBD1. Germline V gene lookup returns CDR1 DFQATT and CDR2 SNEGSKA (reference sequence). This CDR3 is 17 amino acids long. The CDR3 reads CSAWSTRGVSYDSPLHF. Here the CDR3 DNA reads TGCAGTGCTTGGTCCACCAGGGGGGTATCCTATGATTCACCCCTCCACTTT.

The chain links TRBV5-1 to TRBJ2-5; D not resolved. CDR3 length equals 11 residues. The germline V gene encodes CDR1 SGHRS and CDR2 YFSETQ. V was pared by 6 bases and J by 5 bases, with 8 bases between. The CDR3 loop reads CASKVAETQYF. The CDR3 region has the DNA TGCGCCAGCAAGGTGGCGGAGACCCAGTACTTC.

This clonotype was observed many times. This chain joins TRBV28 and TRBJ2-2; TRBD1 agrees at 8 bases. After removal of 6 bases from V and 1 base from J, the junction contained 7 bases not matched to a gene. CDR1 MDHEN and CDR2 SYDVKM come from the germline V gene. CDR3 size: 16 residues. The CDR3 region is CASRRQTGGNTGELFF. CDR3 nucleotides: TGTGCCAGCAGGCGTCAAACAGGGGGGAACACCGGGGAGCTGTTTTTT. Looking up the rest from reference TRBV28 and TRBJ2-2 gives the full variable domain: DVKVTQSSRYLVKRTGEKVFLECVQDMDHENMFWYRQDPGLGLRLIYFSYDVKMKEKGDIPEGYSVSREKKERFSLILESASTNQTSMYLCASRRQTGGNTGELFFGEGSRLTVL.

This clonotype has only a few counts. The chain employs TRBV6-1 and TRBJ2-2; the match to TRBD1 covers 12 bases. Germline V gene data show CDR1 as MNHNS and CDR2 as SASEGT. The V and J ends lost 6 bases and 9 bases, in that order; junction bases with no gene match: 11. The CDR3 extends over 16 amino acids. For the CDR3, the DNA is TGTGCCAGCAGAGCAGCCGGGACAGGGGGCGCGAGGGAGCTGTTTTTT. It is translated as CASRAAGTGGARELFF.

This clonotype was recorded at least ten times. This chain links TRBV10-3 with TRBJ2-1; 13 bases line up with TRBD2. The CDR3 has 15 residues. With V trimmed by 5 bases and J by 6 bases, 4 bases remained unmatched. The germline V gene has CDR1 ENHRY and CDR2 SYGVKD. The CDR3 DNA reads TGTGCCATCAGTAGGACTAGCGGGAGACGCAATGAGCAGTTCTTC. It is translated as CAISRTSGRRNEQFF.

This clonotype was detected many times. The chain employs TRBV12-3 or TRBV12-4 and TRBJ1-1, with 8 bases lining up with TRBD1. V shed 3 bases and J 4 bases; nucleotides not matched to a gene: 4. The CDR3 length is 14 residues. CDR3: CASSLDRDRTEAFF. The CDR3 DNA follows: TGTGCCAGCAGTTTGGACAGGGATCGCACTGAAGCTTTCTTT.

This clonotype was seen many times. The rearrangement uses TRBV19 and TRBJ2-1; D not resolved. Looked up from germline, CDR1 is LNHDA and CDR2 is SQIVND (reference sequence). This CDR3 region has 11 residues. Between the trimmed V and J ends, which lost 8 bases and 16 bases, there was a span of 18 bases. CDR3 sequence reads: CASAGAYWDFF. CDR3 nucleotide sequence: TGTGCCAGTGCCGGAGCCTATTGGGATTTCTTC.

Many counts were recorded for this clonotype. The chain employs TRBV7-9 and TRBJ2-1; 8 nucleotides agree with TRBD2. The CDR3 runs to 15 residues. The germline V gene has CDR1 SEHNR and CDR2 FQNEAQ (reference sequence). With 2 bases clipped from V and 5 bases from J, the junction kept 5 bases outside the gene matches. CDR3 region: CASSLSLAENNEQFF. CDR3 bases: TGTGCCAGCAGCTTATCACTAGCGGAGAACAATGAGCAGTTCTTC.

This clonotype has a count of ten or more. The chain recombines TRBV12-3 or TRBV12-4 with TRBJ2-2, with TRBD1 matching 7 bases. CDR3 length equals 14 residues. The V segment lost 6 bases and the J segment 4 bases; nucleotides outside the gene matches: 5. The CDR3 region has the DNA TGTGCCAGCAGATCACAGGGGAGCACCGGGGAGCTGTTTTTT. Its protein product is CASRSQGSTGELFF.

This clonotype showed up many times. CDR3 protein: CASSPLLGGEQYF. The CDR3, as DNA: TGTGCCAGCAGCCCACTGCTAGGCGGCGAGCAGTACTTC. The rearrangement uses TRBV12-3 or TRBV12-4 and TRBJ2-7; D is unclear. Between the trimmed V and J ends, which lost 6 bases and 6 bases, there was a span of 15 bases. This CDR3 has 13 amino acids.

This clonotype showed up just a few times. This sequence joins TRBV24-1 and TRBJ2-5; 8 bases are a match to TRBD2. CDR1 is KGHDR and CDR2 is SFDVKD in the germline V gene. The CDR3 extends over 16 amino acids. V gave up 2 bases and J gave up 2 bases; unmatched junction bases: 6. The CDR3 region has the DNA TGTGCCACCAGTGATTCCAAGGCGGGGGGACAAGAGACCCAGTACTTC. Translating it yields CATSDSKAGGQETQYF.

This clonotype was picked up a small number of times. CDR3 loop: CASSLGLQGRTDTQYF. In nucleotides, the CDR3 is TGCGCCAGCAGCTTGGGCTTACAGGGGCGCACAGATACGCAGTATTTT. The J gene is TRBJ2-3, the V gene TRBV5-1; 7 nucleotides agree with TRBD1. The V segment lost 0 bases and the J segment 1 base; nucleotides outside the gene matches: 5. Germline loops: CDR1 SGHRS, CDR2 YFSETQ. This CDR3 has 16 amino acids.

This clonotype appeared many times. Here the CDR3 reads CASSQGQVNTEAFF. CDR3 bases: TGCGCCAGCAGCCAAGGGCAGGTGAACACTGAAGCTTTCTTT. The chain links TRBV5-1 to TRBJ1-1; the D is unclear. V lost 4 bases and J 0 bases, leaving 10 bases between the germline ends. CDR3 length: 14 amino acids. Germline lookup yields CDR1 SGHRS and CDR2 YFSETQ.

This clonotype has at least ten counts. The chain uses TRBV29-1 and TRBJ2-3; 10 nucleotides align to TRBD2. Germline values: CDR1 SQVTM, CDR2 ANQGSEA. There are 14 residues in the CDR3. The V gene end was trimmed by 0 bases and the J gene end by 6 bases; junction bases not matched to a gene: 3. CDR3 sequence (DNA): TGCAGCGTTGAAGAGGCTAGCGGGAGTGATACGCAGTATTTT. Translated, it gives CSVEEASGSDTQYF.

The table lists this clonotype with many counts. The chain uses TRBV27 and TRBJ2-1, with 10 nucleotides matching TRBD1. Germline trimming cut 7 bases from V and 7 bases from J; bases unmatched to any gene: 7. The CDR3 has 14 amino acids. The germline V gene encodes CDR1 MNHEY and CDR2 SMNVEV (reference sequence). The DNA of the CDR3 is TGTGCCAGCAACCGGGACAGGGGATCGAATGAGCAGTTCTTC. It translates to CASNRDRGSNEQFF.